This TCR beta chain is drawn from a study of cytomegalovirus exposure and HLA in healthy donors. PCR was performed using 60 Vbeta and 13 Jbeta primers. Profiled with immunoSEQ multiplex PCR; TCRdb holds only in-frame clones, not every one. The sample consists of more than 80,000 clones, approximately 84% of them appearing once. Per germline, CDR1 MNHEY and CDR2 SMNVEV (reference sequence). This CDR3 is built from 15 residues. Trimming removed 7 bases from V and 6 bases from J; junction bases left unmatched: 10. The receptor's source is a girl aged 2 to 9 in good health and CMV-seropositive. The J gene is TRBJ2-4, the V gene TRBV27; 9 bases line up with TRBD1. Sample: PBMCs. The CDR3 spells CASMVQGQGGNIQYF. CDR3 bases: TGTGCCAGCATGGTACAGGGACAGGGAGGAAACATTCAGTACTTC.